Sequencing of this T cell receptor beta chain was carried out in a study of blood T cell repertoires in COVID-19. Overall study: Sites in the United States, Italy and Spain provided acute and convalescent COVID-19 samples. The cDNA or gDNA used as material had been derived from T cells, B-cell-depleted T cells, or PBMCs.

Trimming took off 0 bases at V and 3 bases at J, with 9 bases between the two ends. The CDR3 spans 14 residues. Germline V gene sequence: CDR1 KGHSH, CDR2 LQKENI. Per the original data handling: Amplification of reference gene primers was used by the study to estimate nucleated cell counts. TCRdb's table, derived via immunoSEQ multiplex PCR, lists solely in-frame clones and lacks some. V and J calls and clone size are given by that table; D and trimming were obtained from the DNA. The repertoire holds about 260,000 clones, around 87% seen once, with about 1.6% in the top ten. The table lists this clone with a few counts.

This chain uses TRBV18 with TRBJ2-7, with D tentatively TRBD1 (6 bases). The source material was peripheral blood. The sequence was obtained from a woman in her thirties or forties who had recovered from COVID-19. CDR3 bases: TGTGCCAGCTCACCACCAGGACAGCTCTACGAGCAGTACTTC. This codes for CASSPPGQLYEQYF.